This T cell receptor (beta chain) stems from a study of blood T cell repertoires in COVID-19. As for the study in general: Sources were T cells, B-cell-depleted T cells, or PBMCs; the material itself was cDNA or gDNA.

How the authors handled the data: Amplification of reference gene primers provided the estimated nucleated cell counts. TCRdb keeps only in-frame clones here, not all; method: immunoSEQ multiplex PCR. The V and J calls and clone size were taken over from that table, and D and trimming were inferred from the DNA. The profile covers tens of thousands of clones, with 80% to 90% appearing a single time and roughly 5% taken by the ten largest. V gave up 1 base and J gave up 2 bases, with 11 bases separating them. CDR3 length: 14 amino acids. The germline V gene encodes CDR1 GTSNPN and CDR2 SVGIG (reference sequence).

The genes are TRBV30 and TRBJ1-2; perhaps TRBD1 as D (5 bases). The sequenced sample consisted of peripheral blood. The TCR originated in a human donor in a cohort sampled during active COVID-19. CDR3 protein: CAWSAGRANYGYTF. CDR3 coding DNA: TGTGCCTGGAGTGCAGGGAGGGCCAACTATGGCTACACCTTC. The full variable domain, in which reference TRBV30 and TRBJ1-2 provide the parts outside the CDR3, is SQTIHQWPATLVQPVGSPLSLECTVEGTSNPNLYWYRQAAGRGLQLLFYSVGIGQISSEVPQNLSASRPQDRQFILSSKKLLLSDSGFYLCAWSAGRANYGYTFGSGTRLTVV.